This T cell receptor (beta chain) stems from a study of shared clonotypes between healthy human individuals. Profiled with immunoSEQ multiplex PCR; TCRdb holds only in-frame clones, not every one. The repertoire consists of roughly 700,000 clones, with less than 95% occurring once and the leading ten covering 34%. Germline V gene sequence: CDR1 SEHNR, CDR2 FQNEAQ (reference sequence). V lost 5 bases, J lost 2 bases, and 15 bases lay in between. CDR3 length: 15 amino acids. The genes are TRBV7-9 and TRBJ2-5; D is unclear. The source is a young man in good health. Some clones in this sample may be carry-over from other donors' samples. The sequenced sample was memory CD8+ T cells from PBMCs. Noted subset: CD45RO+ cells pooled with CCR7-negative TemRA cells. CDR3 nucleotides: TGTGCCAGCAGCCCCACGAAACATTTACAAGAGACCCAGTACTTC. It is translated as CASSPTKHLQETQYF.